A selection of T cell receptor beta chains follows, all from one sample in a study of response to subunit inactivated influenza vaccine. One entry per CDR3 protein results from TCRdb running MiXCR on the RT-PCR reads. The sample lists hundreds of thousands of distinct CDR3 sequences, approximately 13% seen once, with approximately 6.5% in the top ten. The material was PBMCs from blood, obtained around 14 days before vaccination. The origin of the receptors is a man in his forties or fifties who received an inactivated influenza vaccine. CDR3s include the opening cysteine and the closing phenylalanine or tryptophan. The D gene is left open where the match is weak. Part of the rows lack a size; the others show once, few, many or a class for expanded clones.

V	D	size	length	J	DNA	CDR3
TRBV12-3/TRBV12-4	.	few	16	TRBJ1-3	TGTGCCAGCAGTCGTCAGGGAAGTCAGCCTGGAAACACCATATATTTT	CASSRQGSQPGNTIYF
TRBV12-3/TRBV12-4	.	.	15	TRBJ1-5	TGTGCCAGCAGTCTTGGGGTTTCCTTCAATCAGCCCCAGCATTTT	CASSLGVSFNQPQHF
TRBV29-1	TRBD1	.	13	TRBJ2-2	TGCAGCGTTGACAGGGGGCACACCGGGGAGCTGTTTTTT	CSVDRGHTGELFF
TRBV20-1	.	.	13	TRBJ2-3	TGCAGTGTAAGGCGGGTGAGCACAGATACGCAGTATTTT	CSVRRVSTDTQYF
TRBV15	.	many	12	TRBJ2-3	TGTGCCACCAGCAGAGACACAGATACGCAGTATTTT	CATSRDTDTQYF
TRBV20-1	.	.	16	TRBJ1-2	TGCAGTGCTAGACCCGAACTAAGGGGCCCAAGGGGTGGCTACACCTTC	CSARPELRGPRGGYTF
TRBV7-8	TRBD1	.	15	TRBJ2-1	TGTGCCAGCGCCGCGGGATGGGACAGGGACAATGAGCAGTTCTTC	CASAAGWDRDNEQFF
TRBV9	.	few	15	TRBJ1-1	TGTGCCAGCGGAAGGGGGGGAGAAGGACACACTGAAGCTTTCTTT	CASGRGGEGHTEAFF
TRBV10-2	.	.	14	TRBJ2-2	TGCGCCAGCAGTGAGTCGATGCTGGTCCGGGAGCTGTTTTTT	CASSESMLVRELFF
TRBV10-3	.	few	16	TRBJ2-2	TGTGCCATCAGTGAACCGGGAAGCCGACTCACCGGGGAGCTGTTTTTT	CAISEPGSRLTGELFF
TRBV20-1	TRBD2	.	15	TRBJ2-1	TGCAGTGGTAGTACGACTAGCGGGATGTACAATGAGCAGTTCTTC	CSGSTTSGMYNEQFF
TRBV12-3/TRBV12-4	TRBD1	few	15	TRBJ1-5	TGTGCCAGCAGATGGGGACAGGGGGCTGATCAGCCCCAGCATTTT	CASRWGQGADQPQHF
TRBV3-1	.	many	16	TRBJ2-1	TGTGCCAGCAGCCAAAAGGTGGGGGGGCGAAACAATGAGCAGTTCTTC	CASSQKVGGRNNEQFF
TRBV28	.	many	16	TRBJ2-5	TGTGCCAGCAGTTTCCGGGACTTGGGGGCCCAAGAGACCCAGTACTTC	CASSFRDLGAQETQYF
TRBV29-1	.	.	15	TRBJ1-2	TGCAGCGTTGAAGGCACAGGGCGGTCCTATGCTGGCTACACCTTC	CSVEGTGRSYAGYTF
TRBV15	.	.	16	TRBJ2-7	TGTGCCACCAGCAGCCGACAAGGGGTCCCCGGCTACGAGCAGTACTTC	CATSSRQGVPGYEQYF
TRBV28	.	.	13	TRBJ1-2	TGTGCCAGCAGGTTACCGTTGGGGGGTGGCTACACCTTC	CASRLPLGGGYTF
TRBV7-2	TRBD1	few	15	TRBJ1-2	TGTGCCAGCAGCTTAAAGGGACAGGGGGACTATGGCTACACCTTC	CASSLKGQGDYGYTF
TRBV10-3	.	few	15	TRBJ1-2	TGTGCCATCAGCGAAAAAAGGGAGTCACAGAATGGCTACACCTTC	CAISEKRESQNGYTF
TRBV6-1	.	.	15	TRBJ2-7	TGTGCCAGCAGCAGACAGGCTAGCAGATCCTACGAGCAGTACTTC	CASSRQASRSYEQYF
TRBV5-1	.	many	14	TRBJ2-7	TGCGCCAGCAGCCAAGAGAGGAGCTCCTACGAGCAGTACTTC	CASSQERSSYEQYF
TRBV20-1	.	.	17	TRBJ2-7	TGCAGTGCTAGTAGGGGAGAAGGCCTAGCGTTTGGCTACGAGCAGTACTTC	CSASRGEGLAFGYEQYF
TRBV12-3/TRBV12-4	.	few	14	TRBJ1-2	TGTGCCAGCAGTTTAGTCCAGGGCTTCTATGGCTACACCTTC	CASSLVQGFYGYTF
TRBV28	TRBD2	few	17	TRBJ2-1	TGTGCCAGCAGTTTGGACGGACTAGCGGCGGTCGGCAATGAGCAGTTCTTC	CASSLDGLAAVGNEQFF
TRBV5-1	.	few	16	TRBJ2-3	TGCGCCAGCAGCTTCCCAGGCGACACTAGCACAGATACGCAGTATTTT	CASSFPGDTSTDTQYF
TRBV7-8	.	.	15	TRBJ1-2	TGTGCCAGCAGCTTAGGAGGGACCAGGTACTATGGCTACACCTTC	CASSLGGTRYYGYTF
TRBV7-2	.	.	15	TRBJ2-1	TGTGCCAGCAGCAAAGGAGCGGGTTATTACAATGAGCAGTTCTTC	CASSKGAGYYNEQFF
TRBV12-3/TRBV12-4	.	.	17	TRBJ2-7	TGTGCCAGCAGTTTAGGCCAAACGTCCAGGTCCGCCTACGAGCAGTACTTC	CASSLGQTSRSAYEQYF
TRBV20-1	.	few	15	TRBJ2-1	TGCAGTGCTAGGGGACTCCCTGGGCCCTACAATGAGCAGTTCTTC	CSARGLPGPYNEQFF
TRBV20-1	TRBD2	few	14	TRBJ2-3	TGCAGTGCTAGTTGGACTAGCGGGAGGGATACGCAGTATTTT	CSASWTSGRDTQYF
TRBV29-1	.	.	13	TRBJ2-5	TGCAGCGTTGGAACCGGCTTGAAGGAGACCCAGTACTTC	CSVGTGLKETQYF
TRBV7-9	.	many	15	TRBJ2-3	TGTGCCAGCAGCCACCGGGACGCTCCTCAGAGTACGCAGTATTTT	CASSHRDAPQSTQYF
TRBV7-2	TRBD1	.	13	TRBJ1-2	TGTGCCAGCAACAAGGACAGGGTTGATGGCTACACCTTC	CASNKDRVDGYTF
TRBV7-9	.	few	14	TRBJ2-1	TGTGCCAGCAGCCCTGACAGTTTCTACAATGAGCAGTTCTTC	CASSPDSFYNEQFF
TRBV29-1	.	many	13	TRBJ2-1	TGCAGCGGCGAGCGGAGCTCCTACAATGAGCAGTTCTTC	CSGERSSYNEQFF